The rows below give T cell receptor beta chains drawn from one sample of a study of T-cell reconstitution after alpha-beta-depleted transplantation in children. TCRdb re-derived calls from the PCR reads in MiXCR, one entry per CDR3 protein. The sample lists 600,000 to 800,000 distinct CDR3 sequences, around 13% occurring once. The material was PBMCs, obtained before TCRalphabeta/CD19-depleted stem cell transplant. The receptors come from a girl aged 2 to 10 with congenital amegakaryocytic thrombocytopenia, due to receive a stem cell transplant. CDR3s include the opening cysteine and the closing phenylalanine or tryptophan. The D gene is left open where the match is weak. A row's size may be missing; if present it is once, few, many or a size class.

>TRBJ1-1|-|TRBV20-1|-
CSAREYARAGNTEAFF
TGCAGTGCTAGAGAATATGCTCGGGCCGGGAACACTGAAGCTTTCTTT
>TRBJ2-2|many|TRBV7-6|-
CASTLSGNTGELFF
TGTGCCAGCACCTTGTCAGGAAACACCGGGGAGCTGTTTTTT
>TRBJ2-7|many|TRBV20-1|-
CSAREGSYEQYF
TGCAGTGCTAGGGAGGGATCCTACGAGCAGTACTTC
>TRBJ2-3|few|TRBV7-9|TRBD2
CASSPGGTSDTDTQYF
TGTGCCAGCAGCCCCGGTGGGACTAGCGACACAGATACGCAGTATTTT
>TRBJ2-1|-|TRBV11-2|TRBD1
CASRPFLGTGVYNEQFF
TGTGCCAGCAGACCTTTCCTCGGGACAGGAGTGTACAATGAGCAGTTCTTC
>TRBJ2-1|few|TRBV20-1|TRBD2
CSAANLAGAKLSEQFF
TGCAGTGCAGCGAACTTAGCGGGAGCCAAGTTGAGTGAGCAGTTCTTC
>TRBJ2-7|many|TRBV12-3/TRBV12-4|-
CASSLMGPDISEQYF
TGTGCCAGCAGTTTAATGGGGCCCGATATATCCGAGCAGTACTTC
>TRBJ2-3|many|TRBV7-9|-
CASSLVGAATF
TGTGCCAGCAGCTTAGTCGGGGCAGCGACCTTT
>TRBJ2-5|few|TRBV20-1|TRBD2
CSATGLAGEETQYF
TGCAGTGCAACGGGACTAGCGGGAGAGGAGACCCAGTACTTC
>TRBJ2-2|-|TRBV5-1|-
CASSLVVPLKAGELFF
TGCGCCAGCAGCTTGGTAGTTCCCCTTAAGGCCGGGGAGCTGTTTTTT